Below, one TCR beta chain is given with its context. These data originate in a study of identical twins. Every one of the donors was a healthy Caucasian. TCRdb itself ran the 5' RACE reads through MiXCR, one entry per CDR3 protein. Here the sample spans approximately 1.8 million distinct CDR3 sequences, roughly a third being singletons. Material for sequencing was cord blood. The TCR sequence derives from a newborn girl in good health.

The CDR3 DNA reads TGTGCCAGCAGCTTCCGACTAGCGGGGGACAATGAGCAGTTCTTC. This sequence encodes CASSFRLAGDNEQFF. The rearrangement uses TRBV4-2 and TRBJ2-1; TRBD2 agrees at 12 bases. Germline loops: CDR1 LGHNA, CDR2 YNFKEQ. Trimming cost V 5 bases and J 5 bases; bases outside gene matches: 4. The CDR3 sequence is 15 residues long.